Listed here are 13 T cell receptor beta chains from one sample, sequenced in a study of blood T cell repertoires in COVID-19. Sequencing used immunoSEQ multiplex PCR; TCRdb keeps in-frame clones, though not all of them. Of 150,000 to 200,000 clones listed, around four fifths are singletons. The sequenced material came from peripheral blood. Receptor source: a woman between 70 and 85 years old with COVID-19, enrolled during active disease.

In this sample, this clone turned up once. The V call is TRBV27, the J call TRBJ1-2, with a weak D call TRBD1 (5 bases). This CDR3 contains 15 residues. V shed 6 bases and J shed 4 bases, with 18 bases lying between them. Germline CDR1 MNHEY, CDR2 SMNVEV (reference sequence). This chain's CDR3 is CASRSDSSPVYGYTF. The CDR3 bases are TGTGCCAGCAGGTCAGACAGTAGCCCCGTCTATGGCTACACCTTC.

The chain links TRBV21-1 to TRBJ2-1; the table's D call TRBD2 went unverified against the DNA. TRBV21-1 is flagged as a pseudogene. There are 12 residues in the CDR3. In nucleotides, the CDR3 is TGTGCCAGCAGCAAATTAGATTATGAGCAGTTCTTC. The encoded protein is CASSKLDYEQFF.

The chain links TRBV9 to TRBJ2-2, with 8 nucleotides matching TRBD2. Germline assignment: CDR1 SGDLS and CDR2 YYNGEE. V dropped 0 bases and J dropped 9; count of bases not matched to a gene: 10. The CDR3 covers 16 residues. CDR3 region: CASSVGHGGALRELFF. CDR3 nucleotides: TGTGCCAGCAGCGTAGGTCACGGGGGGGCCCTAAGGGAGCTGTTTTTT. Full variable domain (outside the CDR3, taken from reference TRBV9 and TRBJ2-2): DSGVTQTPKHLITATGQRVTLRCSPRSGDLSVYWYQQSLDQGLQFLIQYYNGEERAKGNILERFSAQQFPDLHSELNLSSLELGDSALYFCASSVGHGGALRELFFGEGSRLTVL.

Only a few counts were recorded for this clone. This rearrangement joins TRBV11-2 to TRBJ1-2; tentatively, D is TRBD1 (5 bases). The CDR3 loop spans 13 amino acids. The V and J ends lost 1 base and 4 bases respectively, with 7 bases between them. Germline CDR1 reads SGHAT; CDR2 reads FQNNGV. CDR3 bases: TGTGCCAGCAGCTTAGCGGGGGTCTATGGCTACACCTTC. Amino acid sequence: CASSLAGVYGYTF. Complete variable domain (other parts from reference TRBV11-2 and TRBJ1-2): EAGVAQSPRYKIIEKRQSVAFWCNPISGHATLYWYQQILGQGPKLLIQFQNNGVVDDSQLPKDRFSAERLKGVDSTLKIQPAKLEDSAVYLCASSLAGVYGYTFGSGTRLTVV.

The chain recombines TRBV28 with TRBJ2-7; 11 bases align to TRBD1. The V gene end was trimmed by 0 bases and the J gene end by 6 bases; junction bases not matched to a gene: 4. CDR1 is MDHEN and CDR2 is SYDVKM in the germline V gene. This CDR3 is 15 amino acids long. The CDR3 is CASSLWGGTGGEQYF. In DNA, the CDR3 is TGTGCCAGCAGTTTATGGGGTGGGACAGGGGGCGAGCAGTACTTC.

This rearrangement joins TRBV7-9 to TRBJ2-1; 10 bases are a match to TRBD1. Looked up from germline, CDR1 is SEHNR and CDR2 is FQNEAQ (reference sequence). The CDR3 consists of 16 residues. V lost 1 base and J lost 7; bases outside the gene matches: 7. The CDR3 loop reads CASSLDVWDRGNEQFF. In DNA, the CDR3 is TGTGCCAGCAGCTTAGATGTGTGGGACAGGGGTAATGAGCAGTTCTTC.

The chain is built from TRBV2 and TRBJ1-1, with a tentative D call TRBD1 (5 bases). CDR3 length equals 13 residues. Trimming removed 6 bases at V and 6 bases at J, with 14 bases between. In germline, CDR1 is SNHLY, CDR2 FYNNEI. CDR3 protein: CASSREVKAEAFF. CDR3 DNA: TGTGCCAGCAGCAGGGAGGTGAAGGCTGAAGCTTTCTTT.

The chain couples TRBV24-1 to TRBJ2-1, with TRBD2 matching over 11 bases. This CDR3 spans 17 amino acids. CDR1 and CDR2 from the germline V gene are KGHDR and SFDVKD. V lost 4 bases, J lost 2 bases, and 6 bases stayed unmatched. Here the CDR3 DNA reads TGTGCCACCAGTGAGCCAGGGACTAGCGGAGCCTACAATGAGCAGTTCTTC. Its translation is CATSEPGTSGAYNEQFF.

V usage is TRBV4-2 and J usage is TRBJ1-2, with 7 bases fitting TRBD1. Trimming removed 4 bases from V and 6 bases from J; junction bases left unmatched: 5. The CDR3 spans 13 residues. CDR1 and CDR2 (germline): LGHNA, YNFKEQ. Here the CDR3 DNA reads TGTGCCAGCAGCCCGTTAACAGGGGATGGCTACACCTTC. The encoded protein is CASSPLTGDGYTF.

This clone was observed a few times. V gene TRBV11-2 combines with J gene TRBJ2-6; 7 positions agree with TRBD1. The J segment lost 1 base and the V segment lost 5 bases, leaving 11 bases of the junction unmatched. The CDR3 totals 18 residues. The germline V gene encodes CDR1 SGHAT and CDR2 FQNNGV. The CDR3 sequence: CASSRIRGQQSGANVLTF. The CDR3 coding sequence is TGTGCCAGCAGCCGAATAAGGGGACAGCAGTCTGGGGCCAACGTCCTGACTTTC.

To note about this clone: Mismatch with germline at one junction end may stem from a read error. This sequence joins TRBV27 and TRBJ2-1; 9 nucleotides line up with TRBD1. The CDR3 extends over 14 amino acids. Per the germline V gene, CDR1 is MNHEY and CDR2 is SMNVEV (reference sequence). The CDR3 DNA sequence: TGTGCTAGCAGCCCTGGGACAGGGATGAATGAGCAGTTCTTC. It specifies CASSPGTGMNEQFF.

This sequence joins TRBV6-5 and TRBJ2-5, with a tentative D call TRBD1 (6 bases). CDR3 length: 13 amino acids. Trimming left V 6 bases short and J 5 bases short, with 13 bases between. The germline V gene has CDR1 MNHEY and CDR2 SVGAGI. The CDR3 nucleotides read TGTGCCAGCAGGAGACCAGGGGCTGAGACCCAGTACTTC. Residues: CASRRPGAETQYF.

The rearrangement links TRBV19 to TRBJ1-2; D ambiguous. CDR1 LNHDA and CDR2 SQIVND come from the germline V gene (reference sequence). The germline V and J ends were trimmed by 10 bases and 5 bases, with 8 bases remaining between them. The CDR3 runs to 10 residues. The CDR3 DNA follows: TGTGCCACCTCCGGGTATGGCTACACCTTC. Translation: CATSGYGYTF.